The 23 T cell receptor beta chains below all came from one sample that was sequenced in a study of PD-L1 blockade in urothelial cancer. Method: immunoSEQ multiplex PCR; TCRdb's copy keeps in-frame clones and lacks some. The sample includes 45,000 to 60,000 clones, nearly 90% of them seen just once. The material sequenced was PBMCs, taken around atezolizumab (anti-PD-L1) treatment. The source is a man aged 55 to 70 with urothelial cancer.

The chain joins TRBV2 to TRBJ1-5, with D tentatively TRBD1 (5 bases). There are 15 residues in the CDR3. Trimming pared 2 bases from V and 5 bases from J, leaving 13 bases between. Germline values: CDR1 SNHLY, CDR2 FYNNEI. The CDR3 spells CASSEWAGWDQPQHF. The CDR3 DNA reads TGTGCCAGCAGTGAATGGGCAGGGTGGGATCAGCCCCAGCATTTT. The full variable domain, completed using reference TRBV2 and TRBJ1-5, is EPEVTQTPSHQVTQMGQEVILRCVPISNHLYFYWYRQILGQKVEFLVSFYNNEISEKSEIFDDQFSVERPDGSNFTLKIRSTKLEDSAMYFCASSEWAGWDQPQHFGDGTRLSIL.

The CDR3 nucleotides read TGTGCCAGCAGCTCACGCGGACAGGGGAGCTCCTACGAGCAGTACTTC. This codes for CASSSRGQGSSYEQYF. This sequence joins TRBV7-2 and TRBJ2-7; TRBD1 matches 9 bases. The CDR3 runs to 16 residues. Germline CDR1 and CDR2: SGHTA and FQGNSA. V shed 4 bases and J 0 bases; nucleotides not matched to a gene: 7. Based on the CDR3 plus reference TRBV7-2 and TRBJ2-7, the full variable domain is GAGVSQSPSNKVTEKGKDVELRCDPISGHTALYWYRQSLGQGLEFLIYFQGNSAPDKSGLPSDRFSAERTGGSVSTLTIQRTQQEDSAVYLCASSSRGQGSSYEQYFGPGTRLTVT.

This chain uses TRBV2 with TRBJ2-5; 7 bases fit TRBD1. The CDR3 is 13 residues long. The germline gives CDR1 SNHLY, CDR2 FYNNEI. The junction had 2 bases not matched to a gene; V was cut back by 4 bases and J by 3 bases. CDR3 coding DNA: TGTGCCAGCAGTGTCCAGGGGGAAGAGACCCAGTACTTC. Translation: CASSVQGEETQYF.

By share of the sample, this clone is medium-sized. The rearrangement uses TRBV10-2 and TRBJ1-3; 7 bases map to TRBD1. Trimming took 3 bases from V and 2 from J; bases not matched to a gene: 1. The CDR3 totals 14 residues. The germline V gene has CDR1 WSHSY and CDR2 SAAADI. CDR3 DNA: TGCGCCAGCAGTGAAACAGGGGCTGGAAACACCATATATTTT. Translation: CASSETGAGNTIYF.

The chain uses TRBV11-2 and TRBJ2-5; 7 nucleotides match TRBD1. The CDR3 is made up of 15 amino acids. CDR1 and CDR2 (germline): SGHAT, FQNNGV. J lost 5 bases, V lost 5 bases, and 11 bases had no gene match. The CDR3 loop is CASSISRGYGETQYF. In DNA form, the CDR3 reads TGTGCCAGCAGCATATCCAGGGGGTACGGGGAGACCCAGTACTTC.

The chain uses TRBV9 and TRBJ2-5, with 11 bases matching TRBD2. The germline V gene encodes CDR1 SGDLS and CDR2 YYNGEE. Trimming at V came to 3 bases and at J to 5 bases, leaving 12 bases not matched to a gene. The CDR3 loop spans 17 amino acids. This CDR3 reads CASSARDSGGAGETQYF. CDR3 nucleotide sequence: TGTGCCAGCAGCGCCAGGGATAGCGGGGGGGCAGGGGAGACCCAGTACTTC.

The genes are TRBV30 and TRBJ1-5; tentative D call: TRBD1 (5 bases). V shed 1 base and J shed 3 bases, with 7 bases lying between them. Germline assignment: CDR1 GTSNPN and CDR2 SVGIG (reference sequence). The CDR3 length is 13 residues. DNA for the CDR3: TGTGCCTGGAGTGAACAGGTCAATCAGCCCCAGCATTTT. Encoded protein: CAWSEQVNQPQHF.

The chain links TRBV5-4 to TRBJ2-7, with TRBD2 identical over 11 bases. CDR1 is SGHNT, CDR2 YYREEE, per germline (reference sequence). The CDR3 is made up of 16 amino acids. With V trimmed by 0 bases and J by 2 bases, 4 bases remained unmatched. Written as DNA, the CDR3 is TGTGCCAGCAGCTTGGGGGGGACTAGCGGCACCTACGAGCAGTACTTC. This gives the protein CASSLGGTSGTYEQYF.

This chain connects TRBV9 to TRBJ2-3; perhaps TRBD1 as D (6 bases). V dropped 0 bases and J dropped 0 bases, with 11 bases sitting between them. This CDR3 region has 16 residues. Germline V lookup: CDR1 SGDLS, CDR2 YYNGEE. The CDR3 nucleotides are TGTGCCAGCAGCGTAGGGGACATCCTTAGCACAGATACGCAGTATTTT. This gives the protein CASSVGDILSTDTQYF.

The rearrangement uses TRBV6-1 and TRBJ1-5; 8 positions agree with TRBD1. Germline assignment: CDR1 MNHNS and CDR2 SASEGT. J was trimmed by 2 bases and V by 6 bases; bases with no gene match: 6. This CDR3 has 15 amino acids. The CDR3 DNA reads TGTGCCAGCAGGCAGGGGGCGGACCGCAATCAGCCCCAGCATTTT. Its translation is CASRQGADRNQPQHF.

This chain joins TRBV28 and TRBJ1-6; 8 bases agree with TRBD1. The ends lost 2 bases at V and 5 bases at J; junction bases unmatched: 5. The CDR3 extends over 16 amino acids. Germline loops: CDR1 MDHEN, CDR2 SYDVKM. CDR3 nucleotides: TGTGCCAGCAGTTTAGGGGGACAGGTCAATAATTCACCCCTCCACTTT. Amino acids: CASSLGGQVNNSPLHF.

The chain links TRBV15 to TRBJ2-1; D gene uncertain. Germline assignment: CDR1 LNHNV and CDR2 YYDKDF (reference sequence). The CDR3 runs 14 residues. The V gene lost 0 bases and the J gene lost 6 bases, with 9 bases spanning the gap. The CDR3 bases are TGTGCCACCAGCAGAGACCAGTTTCCCAATGAGCAGTTCTTC. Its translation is CATSRDQFPNEQFF. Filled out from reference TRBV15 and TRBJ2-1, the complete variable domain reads DAMVIQNPRYQVTQFGKPVTLSCSQTLNHNVMYWYQQKSSQAPKLLFHYYDKDFNNEADTPDNFQSRRPNTSFCFLDIRSPGLGDTAMYLCATSRDQFPNEQFFGPGTRLTVL.

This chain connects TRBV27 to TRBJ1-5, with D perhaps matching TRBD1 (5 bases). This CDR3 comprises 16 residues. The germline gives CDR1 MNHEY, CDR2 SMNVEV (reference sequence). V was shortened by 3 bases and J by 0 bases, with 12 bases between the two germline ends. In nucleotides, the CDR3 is TGTGCCAGCAGTTTGGGAGGGGCCCATAGCAATCAGCCCCAGCATTTT. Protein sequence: CASSLGGAHSNQPQHF.

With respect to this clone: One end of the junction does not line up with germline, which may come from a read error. CDR3 protein: CASSPNPNGKLFF. In DNA, the CDR3 is TGTGCTAGCAGCCCAAACCCTAACGGGAAACTGTTTTTT. V gene TRBV7-7 combines with J gene TRBJ1-4; D call uncertain. The CDR3 contains 13 residues. Germline V lookup: CDR1 SSHAT, CDR2 FNYEAQ (reference sequence).

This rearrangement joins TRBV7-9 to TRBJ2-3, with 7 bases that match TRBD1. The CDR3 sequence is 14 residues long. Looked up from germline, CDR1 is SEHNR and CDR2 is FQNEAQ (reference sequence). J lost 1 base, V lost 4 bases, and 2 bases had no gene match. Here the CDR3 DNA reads TGTGCCAGCAGCTGGGGACAGCGCACAGATACGCAGTATTTT. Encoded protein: CASSWGQRTDTQYF.

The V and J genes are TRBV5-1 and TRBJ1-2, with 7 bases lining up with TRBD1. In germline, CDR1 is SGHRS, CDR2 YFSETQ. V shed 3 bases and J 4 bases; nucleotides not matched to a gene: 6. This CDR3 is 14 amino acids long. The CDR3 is CASSYSQGTYGYTF. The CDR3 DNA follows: TGCGCCAGCAGCTATTCACAGGGGACCTATGGCTACACCTTC.

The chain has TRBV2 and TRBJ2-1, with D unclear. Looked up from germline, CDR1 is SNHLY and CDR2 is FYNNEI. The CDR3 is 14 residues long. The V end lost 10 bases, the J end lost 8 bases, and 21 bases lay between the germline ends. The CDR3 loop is CATSYLLPPHEQFF. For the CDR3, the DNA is TGTGCCACAAGCTACCTTCTCCCGCCCCATGAGCAGTTCTTC.

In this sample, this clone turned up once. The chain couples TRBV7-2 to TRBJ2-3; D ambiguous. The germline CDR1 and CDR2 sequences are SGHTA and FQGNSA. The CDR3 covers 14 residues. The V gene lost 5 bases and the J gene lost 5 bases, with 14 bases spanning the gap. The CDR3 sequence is CASSPSPLVDTQYF. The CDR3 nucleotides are TGTGCCAGCAGCCCCTCTCCTCTTGTAGATACGCAGTATTTT.

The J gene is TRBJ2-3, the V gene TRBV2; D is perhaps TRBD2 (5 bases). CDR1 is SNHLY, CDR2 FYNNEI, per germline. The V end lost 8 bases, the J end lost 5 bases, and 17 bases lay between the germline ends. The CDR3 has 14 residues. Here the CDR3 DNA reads TGTGCCAGCCTCCGGGCCCAACGGGGAGATACGCAGTATTTT. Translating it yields CASLRAQRGDTQYF.

The CDR3 nucleotides read TGTGCCAGTAGTACCTCCAGGGATTCTTTGGTTAATGGCTACACCTTC. Translation gives CASSTSRDSLVNGYTF. The genes are TRBV19 and TRBJ1-2, with TRBD1 as a possible D gene (5 bases). Germline V gene data show CDR1 as LNHDA and CDR2 as SQIVND (reference sequence). Trimming removed 4 bases at V and 6 bases at J, with 21 bases between. CDR3 length: 16 amino acids.

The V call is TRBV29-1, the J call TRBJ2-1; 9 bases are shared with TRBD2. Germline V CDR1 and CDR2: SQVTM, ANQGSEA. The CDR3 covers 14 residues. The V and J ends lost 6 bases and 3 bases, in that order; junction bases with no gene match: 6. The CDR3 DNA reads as TGCAGCGTACCTAGCGGGGAGCTCTACAATGAGCAGTTCTTC. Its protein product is CSVPSGELYNEQFF.

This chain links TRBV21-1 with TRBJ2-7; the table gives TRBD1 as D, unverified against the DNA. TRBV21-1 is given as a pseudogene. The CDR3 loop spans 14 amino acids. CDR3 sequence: CASSKVGQTYEQYF. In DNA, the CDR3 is TGTGCCAGCAGCAAAGTTGGACAGACCTACGAGCAGTACTTC.

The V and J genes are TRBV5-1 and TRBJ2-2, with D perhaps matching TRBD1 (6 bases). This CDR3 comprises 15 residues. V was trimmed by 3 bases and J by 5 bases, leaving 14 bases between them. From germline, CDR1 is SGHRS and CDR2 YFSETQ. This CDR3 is CASSWTEIGTGELFF. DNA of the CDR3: TGCGCCAGCAGCTGGACAGAGATTGGGACCGGGGAGCTGTTTTTT.